Following are 16 T cell receptor beta chains from one sample sequenced in a study of blood T cell repertoires in COVID-19. Produced via immunoSEQ multiplex PCR; TCRdb's table is partial and in-frame only. This sample has about 260,000 clones, with approximately 90% found just once. Sample: PBMCs or T cells enriched from blood (not recorded which). The origin of the receptors is a man between 35 and 55 years old who had been exposed to COVID-19.

V is TRBV6-6 and J is TRBJ1-5, with 9 bases matching TRBD1. This CDR3 has 17 residues. J was trimmed by 3 bases and V by 5 bases; bases with no gene match: 11. The germline CDR1 and CDR2 sequences are MNHNY and SVGAGI (reference sequence). The CDR3, as DNA: TGTGCCAGCAGTCCTACGACAGGGGGGGTGATCAATCAGCCCCAGCATTTT. Residues: CASSPTTGGVINQPQHF.

The V gene is TRBV9, the J gene TRBJ2-7; 11 bases match TRBD2. This CDR3 region has 16 residues. The trim removed 3 bases at V and 2 bases at J, leaving 7 bases unmatched. The germline V gene has CDR1 SGDLS and CDR2 YYNGEE. The CDR3 reads CASSATGTSGTYEQYF. The CDR3 nucleotides are TGTGCCAGCAGCGCGACTGGGACTAGCGGAACCTACGAGCAGTACTTC.

The chain carries TRBV28 and TRBJ1-2; 8 nucleotides line up with TRBD1. Trimming removed 10 bases from V and 2 bases from J; junction bases left unmatched: 12. The V gene's germline CDR1 is MDHEN and CDR2 SYDVKM. The CDR3 covers 15 residues. In DNA form, the CDR3 reads TGTGCCATCACGACAGGGGCGGTGGGAAACTATGGCTACACCTTC. Its translation is CAITTGAVGNYGYTF.

The CDR3 nucleotides are TGTGCCAGCAGTTTATCAGGGGGCTGGGACACTGAAGCTTTCTTT. This sequence encodes CASSLSGGWDTEAFF. The chain recombines TRBV27 with TRBJ1-1; 7 bases align to TRBD1. The CDR3 runs to 15 residues. J lost 3 bases, V lost 0 bases, and 4 bases had no gene match. Germline CDR1 and CDR2: MNHEY and SMNVEV (reference sequence).

The gene calls are TRBV30 and TRBJ2-6, with D maybe TRBD1 (6 bases). Trimming stripped 4 bases from V and 0 bases from J, with 25 bases between. Per germline, CDR1 GTSNPN and CDR2 SVGIG (reference sequence). This CDR3 has 20 amino acids. CDR3 nucleotides: TGTGCCTGGAACCCCACTTTCGGGACACAGCCTAGCTCTGGGGCCAACGTCCTGACTTTC. Translating gives CAWNPTFGTQPSSGANVLTF.

This sequence joins TRBV15 and TRBJ1-5; D perhaps matches TRBD1 (5 bases). CDR3 size: 12 residues. Germline V gene sequence: CDR1 LNHNV, CDR2 YYDKDF (reference sequence). The V end was cut by 4 bases, the J end by 6 bases, with 7 bases between. CDR3 residues: CATSNRGQPQHF. The DNA for the CDR3 is TGTGCCACCAGCAATAGGGGTCAGCCCCAGCATTTT.

V and J are TRBV9 and TRBJ1-3; TRBD1 might be the D (5 bases). Germline CDR1 SGDLS, CDR2 YYNGEE. The CDR3 extends over 14 amino acids. V was clipped by 3 bases and J by 8 bases, with 15 bases between them. This chain's CDR3 is CASSALGSGDTIYF. CDR3 coding DNA: TGTGCCAGCAGCGCGTTAGGGTCGGGGGACACCATATATTTT.

This chain connects TRBV25-1 to TRBJ2-3; the D gene is possibly TRBD2 (5 bases). CDR1 MGHDK and CDR2 SYGVNS come from the germline V gene. The CDR3 sequence is 15 residues long. The V end lost 1 base, the J end lost 3 bases, and 11 bases lay between the germline ends. CDR3 sequence: CASSESAGRTDTQYF. The CDR3 nucleotides are TGTGCCAGCAGTGAATCTGCGGGCCGGACAGATACGCAGTATTTT.

J is TRBJ2-7 and V is TRBV4-3; 9 bases agree with TRBD1. Trimming removed 0 bases from V and 3 bases from J; junction bases left unmatched: 9. The CDR3 spans 17 residues. Looked up from germline, CDR1 is LGHNA and CDR2 is YSLEER. The CDR3 sequence: CASSQDLGTGIYYEQYF. In DNA, the CDR3 is TGCGCCAGCAGCCAAGATCTAGGGACAGGGATATACTACGAGCAGTACTTC.

The chain uses TRBV25-1 and TRBJ2-7; D is unclear. The CDR3 contains 11 residues. The V end was cut by 4 bases, the J end by 4 bases, with 5 bases between. Germline V gene sequence: CDR1 MGHDK, CDR2 SYGVNS. CDR3 sequence: CASSGSYEQYF. The CDR3 region has the DNA TGTGCCAGCAGTGGGAGTTACGAGCAGTACTTC.

V usage is TRBV25-1 and J usage is TRBJ1-1; possibly TRBD1 for D (5 bases). The germline V and J ends were trimmed by 2 bases and 1 base, with 8 bases remaining between them. Germline values: CDR1 MGHDK, CDR2 SYGVNS. This CDR3 has 14 amino acids. CDR3 DNA: TGTGCCAGCAGTGAAGGGGGGTGGAACACTGAAGCTTTCTTT. Amino acid sequence: CASSEGGWNTEAFF.

The chain combines TRBV29-1 with TRBJ2-3; possibly TRBD1 for D (6 bases). Germline loops: CDR1 SQVTM, CDR2 ANQGSEA. The CDR3 covers 15 residues. Between the trimmed V and J ends, which lost 5 bases and 0 bases, there was a span of 15 bases. DNA of the CDR3: TGCAGCGTTTCCCGGGACATATCTAGCACAGATACGCAGTATTTT. Amino acid sequence: CSVSRDISSTDTQYF.

The chain is built from TRBV14 and TRBJ2-3, with 15 bases aligning to TRBD2. The CDR3 has 19 amino acids. After removal of 4 bases from V and 0 bases from J, the junction contained 8 bases not matched to a gene. In germline, CDR1 is SGHDN, CDR2 FVKESK. The CDR3 loop is CASSRGLAGGITSTDTQYF. The CDR3 nucleotides are TGTGCCAGCAGCCGAGGACTAGCGGGAGGGATAACTAGCACAGATACGCAGTATTTT.

This clone showed up just once. The rearrangement links TRBV28 to TRBJ2-5; TRBD2 is a possible D gene (6 bases). The CDR3 extends over 16 amino acids. The V end lost 1 base, the J end lost 1 base, and 13 bases lay between the germline ends. Germline V gene lookup returns CDR1 MDHEN and CDR2 SYDVKM. CDR3 bases: TGTGCCAGCAGTTTATCGCCAGGGACTGTCCAAGAGACCCAGTACTTC. This gives the protein CASSLSPGTVQETQYF.

V is TRBV24-1 and J is TRBJ1-5, with 7 bases matching TRBD1. This CDR3 has 13 residues. The trim removed 9 bases at V and 3 bases at J, leaving 4 bases unmatched. Germline-derived CDR1 and CDR2 are KGHDR and SFDVKD. CDR3 sequence (DNA): TGTGCCACCGGGGGACAGAACAATCAGCCCCAGCATTTT. Its protein is CATGGQNNQPQHF.

This chain uses TRBV15 with TRBJ2-2; 8 bases map to TRBD2. The CDR3 spans 17 residues. The ends lost 5 bases at V and 2 bases at J; junction bases unmatched: 10. CDR1 is LNHNV and CDR2 is YYDKDF in the germline V gene (reference sequence). The CDR3: CATSPGGGLGNTGELFF. As DNA, the CDR3 is TGTGCCACCAGCCCCGGCGGGGGGTTGGGAAACACCGGGGAGCTGTTTTTT.